This T cell receptor beta chain was identified in a study of shared clonotypes between healthy human individuals. About the research overall: Each donor contributed plates that comprised three CD4 naive, three CD4 memory, two CD8 naive and one CD8 memory. The study's findings and limits: Sharing across several donors was seen in approximately 5.2% of naive CD4 clonotypes.

Germline V gives CDR1 LGHNA, CDR2 YSLEER. This CDR3 is 17 amino acids long. The trim removed 0 bases at V and 4 bases at J, leaving 7 bases unmatched. Naive CD8 cells lacked CD45RO, underwent positive selection for CCR7 and left out terminally differentiated effector memory CD45RA+ cells. As concerns this clone: Antigen unknown.

The repertoire was sequenced with immunoSEQ multiplex PCR; TCRdb's copy has only in-frame clones and lacks some. The repertoire holds about 2 million clones, with about 95% as singletons. The sequence derives from a man younger than 30 in good health. The chain joins TRBV4-3 to TRBJ2-3; TRBD2 matches 10 bases. Specimen: naive CD8+ T cells sorted from blood. The CDR3 is CASSQDLTSGEADTQYF. In nucleotides, the CDR3 is TGCGCCAGCAGCCAAGATCTAACTAGCGGGGAGGCAGATACGCAGTATTTT.